This T cell receptor (beta chain) was identified during a study of cytomegalovirus exposure and HLA in healthy donors. Vbeta (60) and Jbeta (13) primers were used in the PCR. Source study methods: About 12 million of around 85 million unique TCR beta chains were shared, per a later count. Clones were sequenced by immunoSEQ multiplex PCR, and TCRdb holds only the in-frame ones, with some missing. D and trimming were read from the DNA, whereas the V and J calls and clone size are those reported in that table. The sample includes just over 150,000 clones, around 84% seen only once; the top ten take 3% to 3.5%. About this clone: Antigen: not known.

Whole-study findings and limits: Presence/absence analyses assumed roughly uniform sequencing depth across donors, which may not hold. Later on, an analysis tied under 20,000 TCR beta sequences to HLA alleles at 0.05 false discovery rate. Reportedly, TCR beta sequences accurately predicted HLA-A and HLA-B alleles in most subjects.

Germline values: CDR1 SGHVS, CDR2 FQNEAQ. The CDR3 totals 18 residues. Trimming removed 5 bases from V and 3 bases from J; junction bases left unmatched: 11. The sequence derives from a woman aged 40 to 55 in good health and CMV-seronegative. The sequencing input was PBMCs. The V and J genes are TRBV7-8 and TRBJ2-1; TRBD2 agrees at 12 bases. The DNA for the CDR3 is TGTGCCAGCAGCCCCGGACTAGCGGGGTCAAACCTCTACAATGAGCAGTTCTTC. Translated: CASSPGLAGSNLYNEQFF.